This T cell receptor (beta chain) originates from a study of shared clonotypes between healthy human individuals. As for this clone: Its antigen is unidentified. This CDR3 is also generated by other DNA sequences in the sample.

Naive CD8 cells comprised CD45RO-negative, CCR7-positively selected cells, excluding terminally differentiated effector memory CD45RA+ cells. CDR1 and CDR2 (germline): SGHVS, FNYEAQ. The CDR3 totals 14 residues. The trim removed 2 bases at V and 1 base at J, leaving 2 bases unmatched. Study-wide points: Sampling involved blood alone; tissue repertoires likely differ.

Sequencing was at deep level. In the source study's methods: As immunoSEQ supplied junction-only sequences (without quality scores), filtering differed. TCRdb's copy holds only in-frame clones and misses some; the assay was immunoSEQ multiplex PCR. That table supplies the V and J calls and clone size; D and trimming were determined from the DNA. This table has 1.5 million to 2.5 million clones, about 95% appearing once. The chain links TRBV7-6 to TRBJ2-7; 7 nucleotides align to TRBD1. This TCR was recovered from a man younger than 35 in good health. Sample: naive CD8+ T cells sorted from blood. The chain's CDR3 is CASSLTGESYEQYF. Written as DNA, the CDR3 is TGTGCCAGCAGCTTAACAGGGGAGTCCTACGAGCAGTACTTC.